This T cell receptor (beta chain) was retrieved from a study of glioma-infiltrating T cells. Study results and caveats: Tissue-blood divergence was below expectation in non-neoplastic patients, above in gliomas. Tissue and blood shared very few CDR3 sequences.

This clonotype came up many times. The antigen is undetermined. Amplification of TCR alpha and beta CDR3 regions from RNA used iRepertoire nested multiplex PCR. One-step reverse transcription and amplification started from approximately 100-400 ng of tissue mRNA or PBMC total RNA. TCRdb ran MiXCR on the multiplex PCR reads and lists one entry per CDR3 protein. The sample has roughly 130,000 distinct CDR3 sequences; around 25% are singletons. The clonotype was recovered from a human donor with low-grade glioma or glioblastoma, undergoing nonglioma brain surgery, or in good health (not recorded which). The source material was glioma tissue, nonneoplastic brain tissue, or PBMCs (not recorded which).

CDR3 in amino acids: CASSQFWAGTYGYTF. CDR3 sequence (DNA): TGCGCCAGCAGCCAATTTTGGGCAGGAACTTATGGCTACACCTTC. The chain joins TRBV4-1 to TRBJ1-2; D remains unclear. Germline V gene sequence: CDR1 MGHRA, CDR2 YSYEKL. The CDR3 runs to 15 residues. With 2 bases removed from V and 5 bases from J, the gap between germline ends came to 15 bases.